Listed below are T cell receptor beta chains from one sample, sequenced in a study of patients and donors after allogeneic stem cell transplantation. TCRdb used MiXCR to reprocess the RT-PCR reads, holding one entry per CDR3 protein. This sample has 150,000 to 200,000 distinct CDR3 sequences; around two fifths occur once, and the top ten carry less than 40%. Sequenced: blood, either unsorted or a sorted T cell fraction (not recorded which). The origin of the receptors is a human donor who was either an allogeneic HSCT recipient or a stem cell or donor lymphocyte infusion donor (not recorded which). It is not recorded whose cells these are; they may come from a transplant donor. Both conserved end residues are part of each CDR3. A D gene is named only where the DNA matches it firmly. The size of a clone is reported for some rows only, either as once, few or many, or as a class for expanded clones.

clone size	V gene	J gene	D gene	CDR3 protein	CDR3 DNA
.	TRBV11-1	TRBJ1-6	.	CASSLEDNLGNSPLHF	TGTGCCAGCAGCTTAGAAGACAACCTGGGGAATTCACCCCTCCACTTT
.	TRBV20-1	TRBJ1-1	TRBD1	CSAGDRGLNTEAFF	TGCAGTGCTGGCGACAGGGGACTAAACACTGAAGCTTTCTTT
.	TRBV24-1	TRBJ2-1	TRBD1	CATSDRGTGDYNEQFF	TGTGCCACCAGTGATCGGGGGACAGGGGACTACAATGAGCAGTTCTTC
few	TRBV27	TRBJ2-3	.	CASSLSIETTSTDTQYF	TGTGCCAGCAGTTTGTCTATTGAAACAACCTCCACAGATACGCAGTATTTT
.	TRBV29-1	TRBJ2-1	.	CSAHPVPNEQFF	TGCAGTGCCCACCCTGTCCCCAATGAGCAGTTCTTC
few	TRBV5-1	TRBJ1-2	.	CASSPRWERYGYTF	TGCGCCAGCAGCCCCAGGTGGGAAAGATATGGCTACACCTTC
few	TRBV14	TRBJ1-1	.	CASSFTGYTEAFF	TGTGCCAGCAGCTTCACAGGTTACACTGAAGCTTTCTTT
.	TRBV25-1	TRBJ2-1	.	CASSATIRSYNEQFF	TGTGCCAGCAGTGCGACTATCCGCTCCTACAATGAGCAGTTCTTC
.	TRBV20-1	TRBJ1-1	.	CSASSPSTEAFF	TGCAGTGCTAGTTCCCCGAGTACTGAAGCTTTCTTT
.	TRBV29-1	TRBJ2-7	.	CSVELLSKSSEQYF	TGCAGCGTTGAATTACTCTCGAAAAGCTCCGAGCAGTACTTC
few	TRBV12-3/TRBV12-4	TRBJ1-4	.	CASSSQGAANEKLFF	TGTGCCAGCAGTTCCCAGGGTGCAGCTAATGAAAAACTGTTTTTT
few	TRBV4-3	TRBJ1-2	.	CASSQERETEIDGYTF	TGCGCCAGCAGCCAAGAACGGGAGACGGAAATCGATGGCTACACCTTC
few	TRBV6-5	TRBJ1-1	.	CASGTGVGLMNTEAFF	TGTGCCAGCGGGACTGGGGTAGGGTTAATGAACACTGAAGCTTTCTTT
few	TRBV3-1	TRBJ2-5	TRBD2	CASSQAGTSRETQYF	TGTGCCAGCAGCCAGGCCGGGACTAGCAGGGAGACCCAGTACTTC
few	TRBV4-1	TRBJ1-5	.	CASSQVHGTREDQPQHF	TGCGCCAGCAGCCAAGTGCACGGGACGAGGGAGGATCAGCCCCAGCATTTT
.	TRBV29-1	TRBJ2-7	TRBD2	CSVEVLAGYEQYF	TGCAGCGTTGAGGTCTTAGCGGGCTACGAGCAGTACTTC
few	TRBV10-3	TRBJ1-3	.	CAILEGSGNTIYF	TGTGCCATCTTAGAAGGCTCTGGAAACACCATATATTTT
many	TRBV12-3/TRBV12-4	TRBJ1-2	TRBD1	CASSSGGYGYTF	TGTGCCAGCAGTTCAGGGGGCTATGGCTACACCTTC
.	TRBV28	TRBJ2-5	TRBD2	CASSFKRERGQETQYF	TGTGCCAGCAGTTTCAAGCGGGAGAGGGGGCAAGAGACCCAGTACTTC
few	TRBV18	TRBJ2-1	.	CASSPRLQGDEQFF	TGTGCCAGCTCACCACGATTACAGGGCGATGAGCAGTTCTTC
few	TRBV9	TRBJ1-2	TRBD1	CASSVETGLKGYTF	TGTGCCAGCAGCGTAGAGACAGGGCTTAAAGGCTACACCTTC
few	TRBV6-6	TRBJ2-2	.	CASRDGVGSLGGELFF	TGTGCCAGCAGGGACGGGGTCGGATCCCTTGGCGGGGAGCTGTTTTTT
.	TRBV7-2	TRBJ1-2	.	CASSLALRGQGGGYTF	TGTGCCAGCAGCTTAGCGCTCCGGGGGCAGGGAGGCGGCTACACCTTC
.	TRBV27	TRBJ1-1	.	CASSLGASEMNTEAFF	TGTGCCAGCAGTTTAGGGGCCAGCGAAATGAACACTGAAGCTTTCTTT
few	TRBV10-3	TRBJ1-1	TRBD1	CAISPGQGLLAEAFF	TGTGCCATCAGTCCGGGACAGGGGCTTCTCGCTGAAGCTTTCTTT
many	TRBV4-3	TRBJ1-1	.	CASSQEARTMNTEAFF	TGCGCCAGCAGCCAAGAGGCAAGGACGATGAACACTGAAGCTTTCTTT
.	TRBV20-1	TRBJ1-5	TRBD1	CSAEDRGRFDQPQHF	TGCAGTGCTGAAGACAGGGGGCGATTCGATCAGCCCCAGCATTTT
once	TRBV6-5	TRBJ2-7	TRBD2	CASSYSGLADYEQYF	TGTGCCAGCAGTTACTCGGGACTAGCGGACTACGAGCAGTACTTC
few	TRBV4-2	TRBJ1-2	TRBD1	CASSQADRKEGYTF	TGTGCCAGCAGCCAAGCGGACAGGAAGGAGGGCTACACCTTC
few	TRBV29-1	TRBJ1-2	.	CSAGEGLGYGYTF	TGCAGCGCCGGAGAGGGGCTGGGATATGGCTACACCTTC
.	TRBV7-9	TRBJ2-5	.	CASASQGTAETQYF	TGTGCCAGCGCCTCACAGGGAACAGCTGAGACCCAGTACTTC
.	TRBV25-1	TRBJ2-1	.	CASSISHEQFF	TGTGCCAGCAGTATTTCTCATGAGCAGTTCTTC
.	TRBV12-3/TRBV12-4	TRBJ2-1	TRBD2	CASSFKRASGNSYNEQFF	TGTGCCAGCAGTTTTAAAAGGGCTAGCGGCAACTCCTACAATGAGCAGTTCTTC
.	TRBV3-1	TRBJ2-2	.	CASIERNTGELFF	TGTGCCAGCATTGAGAGGAACACCGGGGAGCTGTTTTTT
once	TRBV29-1	TRBJ1-2	.	CSVEYPGTYGYTF	TGCAGCGTTGAATATCCAGGGACCTATGGCTACACCTTC
few	TRBV12-3/TRBV12-4	TRBJ2-3	.	CASSLARAVDTDTQYF	TGTGCCAGCAGTTTAGCGCGAGCGGTAGACACAGATACGCAGTATTTT
.	TRBV28	TRBJ2-2	TRBD2	CASSGSGAYTGELFF	TGTGCCAGCAGCGGAAGCGGGGCCTACACCGGGGAGCTGTTTTTT
.	TRBV5-1	TRBJ1-2	TRBD1	CASRPSRGPNYGYTF	TGCGCCAGCAGGCCCTCCAGGGGGCCCAACTATGGCTACACCTTC
.	TRBV10-3	TRBJ1-2	.	CAIRAAETNYGYTF	TGTGCCATCAGGGCTGCGGAAACTAACTATGGCTACACCTTC
few	TRBV7-9	TRBJ1-1	TRBD1	CASRPTTGTGVTEAFF	TGTGCCAGCAGGCCAACAACCGGGACAGGAGTCACTGAAGCTTTCTTT
few	TRBV12-3/TRBV12-4	TRBJ2-7	TRBD2	CASSSTGLPYEQYF	TGTGCCAGCAGTTCTACGGGACTACCTTACGAGCAGTACTTC
few	TRBV14	TRBJ1-2	TRBD1	CASSQDRRGLGYTF	TGTGCCAGCAGCCAAGATCGCAGGGGGCTAGGCTACACCTTC